Below are 25 T cell receptor beta chains sequenced from a single sample in a study of T cell changes during pregnancy in multiple sclerosis (dated by TCRdb to about 2019). The library was obtained by the immunoSEQ multiplex PCR assay. The source is immuneACCESS, and TCRdb retained only in-frame sequences with V and J called. Part of the clones is not carried over; for the studies checked, unresolved V genes explain less than half of this, and the remainder is unexplained. The sample profile shows around 69,000 clones; approximately 92% of them were found once. Just under 2% of the sample is in the top ten clones. Source: peripheral blood, taken in the third trimester of pregnancy. The receptor set was obtained from a female donor in good health, enrolled as a control in a pregnancy study.

The chain joins TRBV27 to TRBJ2-3; TRBD1 agrees at 8 bases. The germline V gene has CDR1 MNHEY and CDR2 SMNVEV (reference sequence). After removal of 5 bases from V and 1 base from J, the junction contained 5 bases not matched to a gene. This CDR3 comprises 15 residues. The CDR3 nucleotides are TGTGCCAGCAGTCTCCCGGGACAGGGCACAGATACGCAGTATTTT. This codes for CASSLPGQGTDTQYF.

V usage is TRBV19 and J usage is TRBJ1-2; weak D call: TRBD1 (5 bases). Germline values: CDR1 LNHDA, CDR2 SQIVND (reference sequence). Between the trimmed V and J ends, which lost 4 bases and 8 bases, there was a span of 14 bases. The CDR3 totals 13 residues. CDR3 coding DNA: TGTGCCAGTAGTACCCCCGACAGTAGGGGCTACACCTTC. Translation: CASSTPDSRGYTF.

This clone appeared a single time. The chain joins TRBV9 to TRBJ2-2; TRBD2 aligns across 9 bases. Germline-derived CDR1 and CDR2 are SGDLS and YYNGEE. The CDR3 extends over 16 amino acids. V lost 4 bases, J lost 6 bases, and 10 bases stayed unmatched. The CDR3 reads CASSPRAGGTAGELFF. The CDR3 DNA reads TGTGCCAGCAGCCCTCGGGCGGGAGGGACGGCCGGGGAGCTGTTTTTT.

This chain connects TRBV23-1 to TRBJ2-7; 7 positions match TRBD1. TRBV23-1 qualifies as an ORF whose function is uncertain. This CDR3 spans 15 amino acids. V dropped 2 bases and J dropped 9; count of bases not matched to a gene: 13. The CDR3 loop is CASSQPGDSILPQYF. CDR3 nucleotide sequence: TGCGCCAGCAGTCAACCAGGGGACAGTATCCTACCGCAGTACTTC.

The chain is built from TRBV29-1 and TRBJ2-2, with 13 bases aligning to TRBD2. The V and J ends lost 4 bases and 7 bases, in that order; junction bases with no gene match: 3. Germline V gene data show CDR1 as SQVTM and CDR2 as ANQGSEA. CDR3 length equals 14 residues. The CDR3 sequence: CSVGWTSGSGELFF. The CDR3 DNA reads as TGCAGCGTTGGGTGGACTAGCGGGAGCGGGGAGCTGTTTTTT.

V gene TRBV6-6 combines with J gene TRBJ1-6; 8 bases fit TRBD1. Germline loops: CDR1 MNHNY, CDR2 SVGAGI (reference sequence). CDR3 length equals 14 residues. J gave up 7 bases and V 6 bases, and 5 bases lay outside the gene matches. This chain's CDR3 is CASRQTGGNSPLHF. As DNA, the CDR3 is TGTGCCAGCAGACAAACAGGGGGAAATTCACCCCTCCACTTT.

V gene TRBV15 combines with J gene TRBJ2-4, with TRBD2 as a possible D gene (5 bases). V lost 0 bases, J lost 8 bases, and 14 bases lay in between. The CDR3 is 15 amino acids. Germline lookup yields CDR1 LNHNV and CDR2 YYDKDF (reference sequence). The CDR3 sequence: CATSRDKKAVDIQYF. CDR3 in DNA: TGTGCCACCAGCAGAGATAAGAAAGCGGTTGACATTCAGTACTTC. Together with reference TRBV15 and TRBJ2-4, the CDR3 gives the full variable domain: DAMVIQNPRYQVTQFGKPVTLSCSQTLNHNVMYWYQQKSSQAPKLLFHYYDKDFNNEADTPDNFQSRRPNTSFCFLDIRSPGLGDTAMYLCATSRDKKAVDIQYFGAGTRLSVL.

The chain combines TRBV10-1 with TRBJ2-2, with TRBD2 matching 8 bases. The J segment lost 1 base and the V segment lost 7 bases, leaving 8 bases of the junction unmatched. Germline CDR1 WNHNN, CDR2 SYGVQD (reference sequence). This CDR3 is 16 amino acids long. The CDR3 protein is CASMALSGVNTGELFF. CDR3 coding DNA: TGCGCCAGCATGGCACTTAGCGGGGTGAACACCGGGGAGCTGTTTTTT.

V gene TRBV7-8 combines with J gene TRBJ2-5, with D maybe TRBD1 (6 bases). V shed 1 base and J shed 0 bases, with 9 bases lying between them. Germline-derived CDR1 and CDR2 are SGHVS and FQNEAQ. This CDR3 spans 15 amino acids. This CDR3 is CASSLDGTHQETQYF. DNA for the CDR3: TGTGCCAGCAGCTTAGACGGGACACACCAAGAGACCCAGTACTTC.

The V gene is TRBV7-6, the J gene TRBJ2-1, with 15 bases fitting TRBD2. Trimming took 1 base from V and 0 from J; bases not matched to a gene: 4. The V gene's germline CDR1 is SGHVS and CDR2 FNYEAQ. The CDR3 length is 19 residues. As DNA, the CDR3 is TGTGCCAGCAGCTTAGTCGGGACTAGCGGGGGGAGCTCCTACAATGAGCAGTTCTTC. Its protein is CASSLVGTSGGSSYNEQFF. Combining the CDR3 with reference TRBV7-6 and TRBJ2-1 gives the whole variable domain GAGVSQSPRYKVTKRGQDVALRCDPISGHVSLYWYRQALGQGPEFLTYFNYEAQQDKSGLPNDRFSAERPEGSISTLTIQRTEQRDSAMYRCASSLVGTSGGSSYNEQFFGPGTRLTVL.

The chain uses TRBV18 and TRBJ2-3; TRBD2 matches 9 bases. Germline CDR1 reads KGHSH; CDR2 reads LQKENI. The CDR3 totals 16 residues. Germline trimming cut 3 bases from V and 0 bases from J; bases unmatched to any gene: 4. Here the CDR3 reads CASSPPTSGSTDTQYF. Here the CDR3 DNA reads TGTGCCAGCTCACCCCCTACTAGCGGGAGCACAGATACGCAGTATTTT.

This chain joins TRBV19 and TRBJ1-1, with D possibly matching TRBD1 (5 bases). The V end was cut by 5 bases, the J end by 0 bases, with 16 bases between. The CDR3 has 16 amino acids. Germline loops: CDR1 LNHDA, CDR2 SQIVND (reference sequence). The CDR3 nucleotides read TGTGCCAGTAGTCTCCAAGCGGGGACCCTGAACACTGAAGCTTTCTTT. Amino acid sequence: CASSLQAGTLNTEAFF.

V usage is TRBV6-5 and J usage is TRBJ1-1; no clear D gene. The CDR3 has 15 residues. V gave up 6 bases and J gave up 4 bases, with 18 bases separating them. The germline CDR1 and CDR2 sequences are MNHEY and SVGAGI. This CDR3 is CASRPPGVKSTEAFF. The CDR3 coding sequence is TGTGCCAGCAGACCGCCCGGAGTGAAGTCCACTGAAGCTTTCTTT.

The chain has TRBV9 and TRBJ1-4, with unresolved D. The germline V and J ends were trimmed by 4 bases and 0 bases, with 10 bases remaining between them. The germline V gene has CDR1 SGDLS and CDR2 YYNGEE. This CDR3 spans 15 amino acids. The CDR3 bases are TGTGCCAGCAGCTTCAGAGGGACAACTAATGAAAAACTGTTTTTT. Translated, it gives CASSFRGTTNEKLFF. Full variable domain (missing parts from reference TRBV9 and TRBJ1-4): DSGVTQTPKHLITATGQRVTLRCSPRSGDLSVYWYQQSLDQGLQFLIQYYNGEERAKGNILERFSAQQFPDLHSELNLSSLELGDSALYFCASSFRGTTNEKLFFGSGTQLSVL.

The chain carries TRBV4-1 and TRBJ2-5; D uncertain. V shed 2 bases and J shed 4 bases, with 8 bases lying between them. Per germline, CDR1 MGHRA and CDR2 YSYEKL. This CDR3 comprises 13 residues. This CDR3 reads CASSQPRGETQYF. The DNA for the CDR3 is TGCGCCAGCAGCCAACCACGAGGAGAGACCCAGTACTTC.

V is TRBV19 and J is TRBJ2-5; tentatively, D is TRBD1 (6 bases). Germline CDR1 is LNHDA and CDR2 is SQIVND (reference sequence). V shed 3 bases and J shed 6 bases, with 8 bases lying between them. The CDR3 has 12 residues. The CDR3 DNA follows: TGTGCCAGTAGTATCCAGGGGCAGACCCAGTACTTC. Amino acid sequence: CASSIQGQTQYF.

The CDR3 region has the DNA TGTGCCAGCAGCCGCTTGGTTCGAGACTACGAGCAGTACTTC. Protein product: CASSRLVRDYEQYF. The chain is built from TRBV7-6 and TRBJ2-7; D not resolved. Trimming took 5 bases from V and 3 from J, leaving 14 bases between them. CDR1 and CDR2 (germline): SGHVS, FNYEAQ. This CDR3 region has 14 residues.

The chain combines TRBV11-1 with TRBJ1-1, with 8 bases matching TRBD1. There are 14 residues in the CDR3. CDR1 is SGHAT, CDR2 FQDESV, per germline (reference sequence). The J segment lost 0 bases and the V segment lost 6 bases, leaving 3 bases of the junction unmatched. The CDR3 DNA follows: TGTGCCAGCAGAACAGGGGGGCTGAACACTGAAGCTTTCTTT. It specifies CASRTGGLNTEAFF. The complete variable domain, with remaining parts taken from reference TRBV11-1 and TRBJ1-1, reads EAEVAQSPRYKITEKSQAVAFWCDPISGHATLYWYRQILGQGPELLVQFQDESVVDDSQLPKDRFSAERLKGVDSTLKIQPAELGDSAMYLCASRTGGLNTEAFFGQGTRLTVV.

The chain is built from TRBV9 and TRBJ1-2; 8 nucleotides line up with TRBD1. The CDR3 has 13 amino acids. V lost 2 bases, J lost 7 bases, and 4 bases stayed unmatched. Looked up from germline, CDR1 is SGDLS and CDR2 is YYNGEE. The CDR3 loop is CASSVTGVSGYTF. The CDR3 coding sequence is TGTGCCAGCAGCGTGACAGGGGTATCTGGCTACACCTTC.

The chain carries TRBV14 and TRBJ2-2; D perhaps matches TRBD2 (6 bases). This CDR3 region has 16 residues. Germline V gene sequence: CDR1 SGHDN, CDR2 FVKESK. The ends were cut back, 5 bases at V and 2 bases at J, with 15 bases in the middle. The DNA for the CDR3 is TGTGCCAGCAGCGGGGCCTGGGGAGGAAACACCGGGGAGCTGTTTTTT. Encoded protein: CASSGAWGGNTGELFF.

This clone has a single count. V gene TRBV2 combines with J gene TRBJ2-7; 8 positions match TRBD2. V gave up 7 bases and J gave up 6 bases; unmatched junction bases: 14. This CDR3 spans 15 amino acids. CDR1 is SNHLY, CDR2 FYNNEI, per germline. CDR3 sequence (DNA): TGTGCCAGCACCAAAGGGATTAGCGGGGTTCCCGAGCAGTACTTC. Translation gives CASTKGISGVPEQYF.

The rearrangement links TRBV27 to TRBJ2-7; D perhaps matches TRBD2 (5 bases). CDR1 and CDR2 (germline): MNHEY, SMNVEV (reference sequence). The CDR3 runs 11 residues. V lost 4 bases and J lost 6, with 7 bases in between. CDR3 DNA: TGTGCCAGCAGTTCCCGGGGCGAGCAGTACTTC. It translates to CASSSRGEQYF.

J is TRBJ1-4 and V is TRBV4-1, with D unresolved. CDR1 MGHRA and CDR2 YSYEKL come from the germline V gene. Between the trimmed V and J ends, which lost 0 bases and 0 bases, there was a span of 11 bases. The CDR3 totals 17 residues. The CDR3 loop reads CASSQERESTTNEKLFF. The DNA for the CDR3 is TGCGCCAGCAGCCAAGAGAGGGAGTCAACAACTAATGAAAAACTGTTTTTT.

The chain carries TRBV7-7 and TRBJ2-5; 10 positions match TRBD2. The CDR3 runs to 15 residues. The ends lost 11 bases at V and 5 bases at J; junction bases unmatched: 14. Germline CDR1 SSHAT, CDR2 FNYEAQ (reference sequence). The CDR3 region is CARGALAGARETQYF. The CDR3 region has the DNA TGTGCCCGCGGGGCCCTAGCGGGAGCCAGGGAGACCCAGTACTTC.

In its sample, this clone was seen a few times. This chain connects TRBV7-5 to TRBJ1-1; the D segment call TRBD1 is taken from the table without a DNA check. TRBV7-5 is a pseudogene locus. The CDR3 has 14 amino acids. The CDR3 sequence: CARRSNRRYTEAFF. The CDR3 DNA reads TGTGCCAGAAGGTCCAACAGGAGATACACTGAAGCTTTCTTT.